What follows describes a single TCR beta chain. Antigen specificity is unknown. Germline V gene sequence: CDR1 SGHRS, CDR2 YFSETQ. This CDR3 contains 15 residues. V lost 2 bases and J lost 2, with 8 bases in between. A second PCR of roughly 7 to 11 cycles used a sample-barcoded 5' primer and a J-beta primer mix. TCRdb processed the 5' RACE reads anew with MiXCR; each CDR3 protein has one entry. The sample consists of hundreds of thousands of distinct CDR3 sequences, 53% of them appearing once. These data are taken from a study of blood T cells in healthy people across ages. Study-level results: Per million T cells, TCR beta diversity dropped about linearly as age rose.

The source of this sequence is a man older than 75 in good health. The rearrangement uses TRBV5-1 and TRBJ2-6; D is uncertain. Sequencing was performed on blood. CDR3 sequence reads: CASSFLSPGANVLTF. For the CDR3, the DNA is TGCGCCAGCAGCTTTCTGAGTCCTGGGGCCAACGTCCTGACTTTC.